One T cell receptor beta chain is described in this entry. Its antigen is currently unknown. These data belong to a study of vaccination effects on CD4 cells after COVID-19. V was clipped by 5 bases and J by 10 bases, with 10 bases between them. The CDR3 runs 11 residues. Germline loops: CDR1 LNHDA, CDR2 SQIVND (reference sequence). Before sequencing, viral peptide pools were used by the ViraFEST assay to expand antigen-specific CD4+ T cells. Having been cultured for around ten days, the cells underwent CD4+ T cell isolation. PCR confirmed that the person was infected with SARS-CoV-2 between March and December 2020. Everyone in the study got two shots of either the BNT162b2 or mRNA-1273 vaccine. TCRdb keeps only in-frame clones here, not all; method: immunoSEQ multiplex PCR. This table has around 15,000 clones, about 70% appearing once.

The material was CD4+ T cells from PBMCs cultured with HCoV-NL63 spike peptides, obtained after COVID-19 vaccination. The chain carries TRBV19 and TRBJ2-3; no clear D. The origin of this receptor is a human donor who had a prior SARS-CoV-2 infection. This chain's CDR3 is CASSSLGSQYF. The CDR3 coding sequence is TGTGCCAGTAGTTCGCTGGGGTCGCAGTATTTT.